The following is a T cell receptor (beta chain) sequence with its context. Its antigen is not identified. The sample belongs to a study of T cell repertoires in ileal Crohn's disease. Study-level findings and limits: Active smokers at surgery had more clonal expansions than non-smokers.

The protocol was immunoSEQ multiplex PCR, while the TCRdb copy is restricted to in-frame clones and leaves out a portion. The table shows some 2,000 clones, with approximately 70% occurring only once. The sequence derives from an adult with Crohn's disease. Sequencing used ileal tissue.

CDR3 sequence: CSVSSRTNEQFF. As DNA, the CDR3 is TGCAGCGTTAGTAGCAGAACCAATGAGCAGTTCTTC. J is TRBJ2-1 and V is TRBV29-1; unclear D gene. V gave up 5 bases and J gave up 6 bases, with 11 bases separating them. CDR3 length: 12 amino acids. Germline CDR1 is SQVTM and CDR2 is ANQGSEA.